These 30 T cell receptor beta chains were all obtained from the same sample, sequenced in a study of graft-versus-host responses after intestinal transplantation. Repertoires were generated with immunoSEQ multiplex PCR, while TCRdb's copy carries only in-frame clones and drops some. The top ten hold more than 1.4% of the sample, which has over 75,000 clones, around 88% seen once. The specimen comprised PBMCs, sampled 255 days after intestinal transplant. These receptors were collected from a human patient who received an intestinal transplant, so some T cells may come from the graft donor.

This chain links TRBV6-4 with TRBJ2-3; 16 bases agree with TRBD2. Trimming took 5 bases from V and 6 from J; bases not matched to a gene: 5. The CDR3 is 16 amino acids. CDR1 and CDR2 (germline): MRHNA, SNTAGT. CDR3 region: CASSTGLAGGPDTQYF. The CDR3 DNA reads TGTGCCAGCAGTACGGGACTAGCGGGGGGGCCGGATACGCAGTATTTT.

This chain links TRBV19 with TRBJ1-5; 12 nucleotides match TRBD1. Germline assignment: CDR1 LNHDA and CDR2 SQIVND (reference sequence). V trimming: 10 bases; J trimming: 2 bases; junction bases outside the gene matches: 12. The CDR3 is 17 residues long. The CDR3 loop is CATSGQGAILGNQPQHF. In DNA, the CDR3 is TGTGCCACCTCGGGACAGGGGGCTATTTTGGGCAATCAGCCCCAGCATTTT.

This rearrangement joins TRBV6-1 to TRBJ1-1; D might be TRBD1 (5 bases). The CDR3 sequence is 14 residues long. The germline V gene has CDR1 MNHNS and CDR2 SASEGT. V was clipped by 4 bases and J by 3 bases, with 12 bases between them. The CDR3 spells CASSGQGWDTEAFF. The DNA of the CDR3 is TGTGCCAGCAGTGGTCAGGGTTGGGACACTGAAGCTTTCTTT.

This chain connects TRBV7-2 to TRBJ2-4, with D tentatively TRBD1 (5 bases). The CDR3 spans 15 residues. Trimming took 1 base from V and 7 from J, leaving 14 bases between them. Germline-derived CDR1 and CDR2 are SGHTA and FQGNSA. For the CDR3, the DNA is TGTGCCAGCAGCTTAGAACCAGGGCCCAGGAACATTCAGTACTTC. Translated, it gives CASSLEPGPRNIQYF.

The genes are TRBV6-6 and TRBJ1-4, with D perhaps matching TRBD1 (5 bases). CDR1 and CDR2 from the germline V gene are MNHNY and SVGAGI (reference sequence). Trimming shortened V by 5 bases and J by 8 bases, and 15 bases separated the two germline ends. The CDR3 sequence is 14 residues long. The CDR3 nucleotides read TGTGCCAGCAGTCGTGGGCAGGGAGGAGAAAAACTGTTTTTT. Amino acid sequence: CASSRGQGGEKLFF.

The rearrangement joins TRBV28 to TRBJ1-1; D not certain. The germline V and J ends were trimmed by 4 bases and 2 bases, with 14 bases remaining between them. Germline lookup yields CDR1 MDHEN and CDR2 SYDVKM. This CDR3 spans 15 amino acids. CDR3 in amino acids: CASSSISFVNTEAFF. The CDR3 DNA is TGTGCCAGCAGTTCGATCAGCTTCGTTAACACTGAAGCTTTCTTT. The entire variable domain, with the rest obtained from reference TRBV28 and TRBJ1-1, is as follows: DVKVTQSSRYLVKRTGEKVFLECVQDMDHENMFWYRQDPGLGLRLIYFSYDVKMKEKGDIPEGYSVSREKKERFSLILESASTNQTSMYLCASSSISFVNTEAFFGQGTRLTVV.

The chain has TRBV7-9 and TRBJ1-5; D possibly corresponds to TRBD1 (5 bases). CDR3 length: 15 amino acids. Germline values: CDR1 SEHNR, CDR2 FQNEAQ (reference sequence). The germline V and J ends were trimmed by 5 bases and 0 bases, with 11 bases remaining between them. DNA of the CDR3: TGTGCCAGCAGCCCGGACACCTATAGCAATCAGCCCCAGCATTTT. Translation: CASSPDTYSNQPQHF.

The J gene is TRBJ2-7, the V gene TRBV4-1; no definite D call. The CDR3 is 15 residues long. CDR1 and CDR2 from the germline V gene are MGHRA and YSYEKL. Trimming cost V 4 bases and J 7 bases, with 20 bases left between them. The CDR3 here is CASSPEGRPSTEQYF. CDR3 sequence (DNA): TGCGCCAGCAGCCCCGAAGGCCGTCCTTCCACAGAGCAGTACTTC.

This clone was recorded only once. V is TRBV7-2 and J is TRBJ1-3, with 8 bases that match TRBD1. Trimming at V came to 5 bases and at J to 4 bases, leaving 4 bases not matched to a gene. The CDR3 runs to 14 residues. CDR1 is SGHTA and CDR2 is FQGNSA in the germline V gene. The CDR3 loop reads CASSHRDRGNTIYF. The DNA of the CDR3 is TGTGCCAGCAGCCACCGGGACAGGGGAAACACCATATATTTT. Using reference TRBV7-2 and TRBJ1-3 for the parts outside the CDR3, the full variable domain is GAGVSQSPSNKVTEKGKDVELRCDPISGHTALYWYRQSLGQGLEFLIYFQGNSAPDKSGLPSDRFSAERTGGSVSTLTIQRTQQEDSAVYLCASSHRDRGNTIYFGEGSWLTVV.

This clone has just one count. The rearrangement links TRBV27 to TRBJ1-2; D is uncertain. The CDR3 covers 13 residues. Deletions cut 3 bases from V and 0 bases from J, with 5 bases between. Germline CDR1 and CDR2: MNHEY and SMNVEV (reference sequence). DNA for the CDR3: TGTGCCAGCAGTTTTGGTACTAACTATGGCTACACCTTC. The encoded protein is CASSFGTNYGYTF.

The rearrangement links TRBV4-2 to TRBJ2-2; D may correspond to TRBD1 or TRBD2 (5 bases each). The germline V and J ends were trimmed by 0 bases and 4 bases, with 15 bases remaining between them. Germline CDR1 is LGHNA and CDR2 is YNFKEQ. This CDR3 has 17 residues. The chain's CDR3 is CASSQDPGRTGTGELFF. CDR3 coding DNA: TGTGCCAGCAGCCAAGATCCGGGACGTACAGGCACCGGGGAGCTGTTTTTT.

V gene TRBV2 combines with J gene TRBJ1-6, with TRBD1 as a possible D gene (6 bases). Between the trimmed V and J ends, which lost 5 bases and 4 bases, there was a span of 12 bases. The germline gives CDR1 SNHLY, CDR2 FYNNEI. The CDR3 consists of 15 residues. The CDR3 DNA reads TGTGCCAGCAGTCCCGGACAGACTTATAATTCACCCCTCCACTTT. Translated, it gives CASSPGQTYNSPLHF.

This clone was observed a single time. The chain carries TRBV28 and TRBJ1-5; 8 nucleotides align to TRBD1. With V trimmed by 3 bases and J by 6 bases, 13 bases remained unmatched. CDR1 is MDHEN, CDR2 SYDVKM, per germline. The CDR3 runs to 17 residues. This chain's CDR3 is CASSFLSPTGVRQPQHF. CDR3 DNA: TGTGCCAGCAGTTTCCTGTCCCCGACAGGGGTCCGTCAGCCCCAGCATTTT.

This clone was seen a single time. This chain joins TRBV2 and TRBJ1-4, with no clear D. This CDR3 is 15 amino acids long. The V and J ends lost 3 bases and 5 bases respectively, with 13 bases between them. CDR1 SNHLY and CDR2 FYNNEI come from the germline V gene. CDR3 nucleotide sequence: TGTGCCAGCAGTGACCACGGGTTCTCCAATGAAAAACTGTTTTTT. Amino acids: CASSDHGFSNEKLFF.

The chain employs TRBV6-1 and TRBJ1-1; 7 bases align to TRBD1. This CDR3 has 13 residues. Looked up from germline, CDR1 is MNHNS and CDR2 is SASEGT. Losses at the gene ends were 8 bases for V and 2 bases for J; bases not matched to a gene: 5. The CDR3 sequence: CASGQEINTEAFF. As DNA, the CDR3 is TGTGCCAGCGGACAGGAGATAAACACTGAAGCTTTCTTT.

The chain recombines TRBV7-5 with TRBJ2-5; no check of the table's D call, TRBD2, against the DNA was made. TRBV7-5 is designated a pseudogene. This CDR3 contains 16 residues. CDR3 protein: CARSLLLSDPQETQYF. The CDR3 region has the DNA TGTGCCAGAAGCCTACTTTTAAGCGACCCTCAAGAGACCCAGTACTTC.

The chain links TRBV7-8 to TRBJ2-5, with 11 bases fitting TRBD2. V was clipped by 0 bases and J by 1 base; unmatched bases: 4. The CDR3 has 17 amino acids. Germline assignment: CDR1 SGHVS and CDR2 FQNEAQ. CDR3 protein: CASSLARLAGGQETQYF. The CDR3 DNA sequence: TGTGCCAGCAGCTTAGCGCGGCTAGCGGGGGGCCAAGAGACCCAGTACTTC.

The J gene is TRBJ2-7, the V gene TRBV7-9; D may be TRBD1 (6 bases). V dropped 5 bases and J dropped 5 bases, with 13 bases sitting between them. Looked up from germline, CDR1 is SEHNR and CDR2 is FQNEAQ (reference sequence). The CDR3 has 13 residues. The CDR3 loop reads CASSTGIFDEQYF. CDR3 bases: TGTGCCAGCAGCACAGGGATATTCGACGAGCAGTACTTC.

The chain has TRBV29-1 and TRBJ1-1; 11 bases match TRBD1. Losses at the gene ends were 5 bases for V and 5 bases for J; bases not matched to a gene: 10. The CDR3 contains 15 residues. Germline values: CDR1 SQVTM, CDR2 ANQGSEA. The DNA for the CDR3 is TGCAGCGTTACCGGGACAGGGGGAATTCGGACTGAAGCTTTCTTT. Translation: CSVTGTGGIRTEAFF.

This chain links TRBV7-8 with TRBJ2-3; possibly TRBD1 for D (5 bases). The V end lost 5 bases, the J end lost 6 bases, and 18 bases lay between the germline ends. Germline values: CDR1 SGHVS, CDR2 FQNEAQ. The CDR3 length is 15 residues. The CDR3 DNA follows: TGTGCCAGCAGCCTCACTCATCTACCAGGGGATACGCAGTATTTT. Protein sequence: CASSLTHLPGDTQYF.

The gene calls are TRBV6-1 and TRBJ2-1, with 10 bases aligning to TRBD2. The CDR3 spans 15 residues. CDR1 and CDR2 from the germline V gene are MNHNS and SASEGT. The trim removed 8 bases at V and 6 bases at J, leaving 10 bases unmatched. The CDR3 nucleotides read TGTGCCAGCGCACATCTAGCGGGGGAGTCCAATGAGCAGTTCTTC. The encoded protein is CASAHLAGESNEQFF.

This sequence joins TRBV6-1 and TRBJ2-7; 10 bases are a match to TRBD2. The V segment lost 4 bases and the J segment 6 bases; nucleotides outside the gene matches: 9. CDR3 length: 15 amino acids. Germline CDR1 and CDR2: MNHNS and SASEGT. CDR3 in amino acids: CASSGTLAGSSEQYF. As DNA, the CDR3 is TGTGCCAGCAGTGGAACACTAGCGGGATCGTCCGAGCAGTACTTC.

The V and J genes are TRBV4-2 and TRBJ2-5; D perhaps matches TRBD2 (6 bases). With 0 bases removed from V and 5 bases from J, the gap between germline ends came to 13 bases. The CDR3 has 15 residues. Germline V lookup: CDR1 LGHNA, CDR2 YNFKEQ. The CDR3 loop is CASSQDRGTPETQYF. The CDR3, as DNA: TGTGCCAGCAGCCAAGATCGGGGGACCCCCGAGACCCAGTACTTC.

The gene calls are TRBV7-9 and TRBJ2-3; TRBD2 might be the D (6 bases). CDR3 length equals 15 residues. Germline CDR1 and CDR2: SEHNR and FQNEAQ (reference sequence). V was clipped by 3 bases and J by 0 bases, with 10 bases between them. The CDR3: CASSFWGLSTDTQYF. The DNA of the CDR3 is TGTGCCAGCAGCTTTTGGGGACTGAGCACAGATACGCAGTATTTT.

The chain combines TRBV5-8 with TRBJ1-6, with unresolved D. CDR1 and CDR2 (germline): SGHTS, YDEGEE. Trimming stripped 7 bases from V and 0 bases from J, with 14 bases between. This CDR3 comprises 16 residues. The CDR3 spells CASRGRRSSYNSPLHF. The CDR3 nucleotides read TGTGCCAGCCGTGGGCGCCGGAGCTCCTATAATTCACCCCTCCACTTT.

There are a few counts of this clone. The chain is built from TRBV4-2 and TRBJ1-4; D gene unclear. The V end lost 1 base, the J end lost 17 bases, and 14 bases lay between the germline ends. Per the germline V gene, CDR1 is LGHNA and CDR2 is YNFKEQ. This CDR3 is built from 12 residues. The CDR3 loop reads CASSQGHGDHFF. In nucleotides, the CDR3 is TGTGCCAGCAGCCAAGGGCACGGAGATCATTTTTTT.

The V call is TRBV5-1, the J call TRBJ2-3; no firm D call. The V end lost 1 base, the J end lost 3 bases, and 9 bases lay between the germline ends. CDR3 size: 14 residues. Looked up from germline, CDR1 is SGHRS and CDR2 is YFSETQ. CDR3 sequence: CASSLMGPTDTQYF. The CDR3 region has the DNA TGCGCCAGCAGCTTGATGGGCCCAACAGATACGCAGTATTTT.

J is TRBJ1-5 and V is TRBV6-1; D gene unclear. Germline V gene sequence: CDR1 MNHNS, CDR2 SASEGT. The V end lost 2 bases, the J end lost 3 bases, and 14 bases lay between the germline ends. The CDR3 is 16 residues long. The DNA of the CDR3 is TGTGCCAGCAGTGAAATCGCCGGGAGACCCAATCAGCCCCAGCATTTT. Residues: CASSEIAGRPNQPQHF.

The J gene is TRBJ2-7, the V gene TRBV4-1; 13 bases match TRBD2. This CDR3 is built from 17 residues. V lost 1 base, J lost 6 bases, and 9 bases stayed unmatched. Germline V gene lookup returns CDR1 MGHRA and CDR2 YSYEKL. CDR3 protein: CASSQGRLAGGLGEQYF. The CDR3, as DNA: TGCGCCAGCAGCCAAGGGAGACTAGCGGGAGGCCTCGGCGAGCAGTACTTC.

Only a few counts were recorded for this clone. The chain uses TRBV5-1 and TRBJ2-7; TRBD2 aligns across 8 bases. This CDR3 is built from 14 residues. The junction had 4 bases not matched to a gene; V was cut back by 0 bases and J by 5 bases. Germline loops: CDR1 SGHRS, CDR2 YFSETQ. CDR3 region: CASSLGPGGDEQYF. DNA of the CDR3: TGCGCCAGCAGCTTGGGGCCGGGAGGGGACGAGCAGTACTTC.